The present TCR beta chain was sequenced within a study of cytomegalovirus exposure and HLA in healthy donors. Study-wide context: The 120 or so validation repertoires used the same platform as the approximately 700 first-cohort repertoires, a later analysis reported.

Findings of the study overall: According to a later analysis, TCR clusters from the first cohort tended to co-occur in the 120 or so validation repertoires. High sensitivity and specificity were reportedly achieved when the classifier diagnosed cytomegalovirus status.

V gave up 7 bases and J gave up 4 bases, with 17 bases separating them. The germline gives CDR1 MNHNS, CDR2 SASEGT. There are 14 residues in the CDR3. This clone was found once. What it binds is unknown. TCRdb's table, derived via immunoSEQ multiplex PCR, lists solely in-frame clones and lacks some. The data show around 150,000 clones, more than 80% seen once. This TCR came from a woman aged 18-29 years in good health and CMV-seropositive. Sequencing was carried out using PBMCs. The chain carries TRBV6-1 and TRBJ2-7; tentatively, D is TRBD2 (5 bases). The CDR3 coding sequence is TGTGCCAGCAAGGGTCTCTGGGGAGAGTACGAGCAGTACTTC. Translation: CASKGLWGEYEQYF.